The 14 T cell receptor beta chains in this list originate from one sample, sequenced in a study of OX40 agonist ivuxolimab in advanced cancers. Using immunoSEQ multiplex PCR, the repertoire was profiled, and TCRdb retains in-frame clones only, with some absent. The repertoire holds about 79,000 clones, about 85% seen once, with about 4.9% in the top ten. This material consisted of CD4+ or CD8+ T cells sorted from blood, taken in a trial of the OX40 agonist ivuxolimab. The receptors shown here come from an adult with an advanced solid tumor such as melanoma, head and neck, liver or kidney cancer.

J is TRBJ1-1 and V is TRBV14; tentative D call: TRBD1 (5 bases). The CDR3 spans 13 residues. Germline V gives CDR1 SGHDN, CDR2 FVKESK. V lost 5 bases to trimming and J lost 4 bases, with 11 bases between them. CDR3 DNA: TGTGCCAGCAGCGCAGGGTTGACCACTGAAGCTTTCTTT. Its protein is CASSAGLTTEAFF.

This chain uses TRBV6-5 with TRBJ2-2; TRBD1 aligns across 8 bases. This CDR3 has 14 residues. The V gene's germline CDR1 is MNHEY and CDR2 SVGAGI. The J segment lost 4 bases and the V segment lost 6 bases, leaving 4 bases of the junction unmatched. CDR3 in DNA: TGTGCCAGCAGCTCACAGGGGGTCACCGGGGAGCTGTTTTTT. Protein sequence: CASSSQGVTGELFF.

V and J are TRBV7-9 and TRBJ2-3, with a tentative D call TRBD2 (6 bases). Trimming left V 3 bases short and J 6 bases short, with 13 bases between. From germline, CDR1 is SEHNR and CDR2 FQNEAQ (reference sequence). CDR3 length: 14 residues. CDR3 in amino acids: CASSFSSTSDTQYF. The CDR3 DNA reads TGTGCCAGCAGCTTTTCTTCGACTAGTGATACGCAGTATTTT.

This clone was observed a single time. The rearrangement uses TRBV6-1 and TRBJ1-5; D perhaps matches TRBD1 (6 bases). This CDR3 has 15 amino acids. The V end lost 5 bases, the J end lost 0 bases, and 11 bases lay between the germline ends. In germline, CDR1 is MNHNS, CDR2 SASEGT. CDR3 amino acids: CASSPTGYSNQPQHF. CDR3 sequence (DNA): TGTGCCAGCAGTCCTACAGGGTATAGCAATCAGCCCCAGCATTTT.

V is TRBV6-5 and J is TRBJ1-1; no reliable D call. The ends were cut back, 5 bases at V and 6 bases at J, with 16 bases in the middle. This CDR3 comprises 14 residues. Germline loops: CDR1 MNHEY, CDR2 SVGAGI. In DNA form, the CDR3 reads TGTGCCAGCAGTAGCCCCTCGAGAATCCCTGAAGCTTTCTTT. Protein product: CASSSPSRIPEAFF.

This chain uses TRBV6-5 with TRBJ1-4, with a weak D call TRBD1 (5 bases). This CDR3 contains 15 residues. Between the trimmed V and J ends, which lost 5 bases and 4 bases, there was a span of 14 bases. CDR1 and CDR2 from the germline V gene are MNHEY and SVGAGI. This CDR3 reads CASSVGQGLNEKLFF. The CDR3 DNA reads TGTGCCAGCAGTGTGGGGCAGGGCCTTAATGAAAAACTGTTTTTT.

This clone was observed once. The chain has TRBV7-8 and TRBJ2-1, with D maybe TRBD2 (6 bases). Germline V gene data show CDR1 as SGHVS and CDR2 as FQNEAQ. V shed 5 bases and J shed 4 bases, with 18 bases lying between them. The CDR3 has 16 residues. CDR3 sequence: CASSRSGASAYNEQFF. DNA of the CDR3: TGTGCCAGCAGCAGGTCCGGGGCTAGCGCGTACAATGAGCAGTTCTTC.

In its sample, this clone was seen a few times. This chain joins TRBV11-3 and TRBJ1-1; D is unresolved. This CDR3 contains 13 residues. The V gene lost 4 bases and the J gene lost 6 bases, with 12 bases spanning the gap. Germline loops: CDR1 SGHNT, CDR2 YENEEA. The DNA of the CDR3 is TGTGCCAGCAGCTCCGGCGGGCGACCTGAAGCTTTCTTT. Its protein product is CASSSGGRPEAFF.

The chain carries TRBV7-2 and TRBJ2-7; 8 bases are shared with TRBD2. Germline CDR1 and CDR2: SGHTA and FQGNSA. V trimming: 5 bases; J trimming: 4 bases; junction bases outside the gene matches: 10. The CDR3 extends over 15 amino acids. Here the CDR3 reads CASSTGAGAQYEQYF. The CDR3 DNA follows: TGTGCCAGCAGCACCGGAGCGGGGGCGCAATACGAGCAGTACTTC. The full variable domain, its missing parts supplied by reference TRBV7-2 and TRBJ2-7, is GAGVSQSPSNKVTEKGKDVELRCDPISGHTALYWYRQSLGQGLEFLIYFQGNSAPDKSGLPSDRFSAERTGGSVSTLTIQRTQQEDSAVYLCASSTGAGAQYEQYFGPGTRLTVT.

CDR3 DNA: TGTGCCAGCATCCCTGGTGGGGCTAGCGGGAGCAATGAGCAGTTCTTC. Translated: CASIPGGASGSNEQFF. This chain joins TRBV6-6 and TRBJ2-1; TRBD2 matches 10 bases. Trimming took 7 bases from V and 6 from J; bases not matched to a gene: 12. Germline-derived CDR1 and CDR2 are MNHNY and SVGAGI (reference sequence). This CDR3 spans 16 amino acids.

CDR3 bases: TGTGCCAGCAGCTCGCGTGGTAGGAACGAGCAGTACTTC. It is translated as CASSSRGRNEQYF. This chain connects TRBV5-8 to TRBJ2-7; D gene unclear. Trimming removed 3 bases at V and 5 bases at J, with 12 bases between. Per germline, CDR1 SGHTS and CDR2 YDEGEE. The CDR3 spans 13 residues.

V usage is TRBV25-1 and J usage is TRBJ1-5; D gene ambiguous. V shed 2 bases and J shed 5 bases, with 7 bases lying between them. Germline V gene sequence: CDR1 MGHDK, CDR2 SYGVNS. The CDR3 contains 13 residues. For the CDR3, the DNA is TGTGCCAGCAGTGAAGGGGTTGATCAGCCCCAGCATTTT. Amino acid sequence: CASSEGVDQPQHF. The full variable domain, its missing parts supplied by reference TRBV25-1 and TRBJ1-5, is EADIYQTPRYLVIGTGKKITLECSQTMGHDKMYWYQQDPGMELHLIHYSYGVNSTEKGDLSSESTVSRIRTEHFPLTLESARPSHTSQYLCASSEGVDQPQHFGDGTRLSIL.

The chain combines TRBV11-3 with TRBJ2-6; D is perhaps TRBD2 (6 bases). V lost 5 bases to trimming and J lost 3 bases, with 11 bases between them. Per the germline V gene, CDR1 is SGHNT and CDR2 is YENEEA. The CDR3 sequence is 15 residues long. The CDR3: CASSPEGGGANVLTF. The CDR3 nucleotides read TGTGCCAGCAGCCCCGAGGGAGGTGGGGCCAACGTCCTGACTTTC.

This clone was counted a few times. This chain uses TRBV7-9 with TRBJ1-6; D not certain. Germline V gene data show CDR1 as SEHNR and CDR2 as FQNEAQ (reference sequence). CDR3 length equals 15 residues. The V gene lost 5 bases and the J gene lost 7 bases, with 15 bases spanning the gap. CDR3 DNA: TGTGCCAGCAGCGCCCCCGGGTCAGGCAATTCACCCCTCCACTTT. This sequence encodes CASSAPGSGNSPLHF.